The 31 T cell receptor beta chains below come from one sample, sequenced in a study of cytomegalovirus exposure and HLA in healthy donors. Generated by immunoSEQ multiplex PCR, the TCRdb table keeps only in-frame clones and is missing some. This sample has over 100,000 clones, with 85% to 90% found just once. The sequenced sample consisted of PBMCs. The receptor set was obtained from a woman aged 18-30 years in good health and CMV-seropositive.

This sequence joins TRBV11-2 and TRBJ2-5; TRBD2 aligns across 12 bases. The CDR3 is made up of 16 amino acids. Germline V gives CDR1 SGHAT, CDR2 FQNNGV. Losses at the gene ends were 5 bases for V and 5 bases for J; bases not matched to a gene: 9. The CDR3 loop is CASSPRLAGDRETQYF. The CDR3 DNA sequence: TGTGCCAGCAGCCCCAGACTAGCGGGGGATCGGGAGACCCAGTACTTC. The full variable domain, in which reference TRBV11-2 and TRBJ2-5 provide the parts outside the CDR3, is EAGVAQSPRYKIIEKRQSVAFWCNPISGHATLYWYQQILGQGPKLLIQFQNNGVVDDSQLPKDRFSAERLKGVDSTLKIQPAKLEDSAVYLCASSPRLAGDRETQYFGPGTRLLVL.

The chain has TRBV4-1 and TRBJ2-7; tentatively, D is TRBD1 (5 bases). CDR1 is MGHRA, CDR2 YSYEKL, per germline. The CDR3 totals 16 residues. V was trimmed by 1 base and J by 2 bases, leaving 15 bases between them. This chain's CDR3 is CASSQVSGHPTYEQYF. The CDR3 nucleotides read TGCGCCAGCAGCCAAGTTTCCGGACACCCAACCTACGAGCAGTACTTC.

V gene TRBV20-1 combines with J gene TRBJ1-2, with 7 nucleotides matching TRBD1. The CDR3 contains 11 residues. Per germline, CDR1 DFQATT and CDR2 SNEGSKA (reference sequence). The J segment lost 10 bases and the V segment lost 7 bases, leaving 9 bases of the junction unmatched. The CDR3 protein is CSVDDRDYYTF. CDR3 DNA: TGCAGTGTCGACGACAGGGATTACTACACCTTC.

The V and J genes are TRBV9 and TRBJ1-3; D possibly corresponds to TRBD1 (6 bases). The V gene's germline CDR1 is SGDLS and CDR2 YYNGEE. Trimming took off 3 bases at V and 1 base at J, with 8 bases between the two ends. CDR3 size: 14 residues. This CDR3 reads CASSAGTSGNTIYF. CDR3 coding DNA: TGTGCCAGCAGCGCCGGGACATCTGGAAACACCATATATTTT.

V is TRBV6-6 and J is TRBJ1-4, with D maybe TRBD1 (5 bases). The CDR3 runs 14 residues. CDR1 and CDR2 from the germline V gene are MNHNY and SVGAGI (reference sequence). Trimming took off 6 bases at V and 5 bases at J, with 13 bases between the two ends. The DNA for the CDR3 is TGTGCCAGCAGGCCCCGGGACTGGAATGAAAAACTGTTTTTT. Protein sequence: CASRPRDWNEKLFF.

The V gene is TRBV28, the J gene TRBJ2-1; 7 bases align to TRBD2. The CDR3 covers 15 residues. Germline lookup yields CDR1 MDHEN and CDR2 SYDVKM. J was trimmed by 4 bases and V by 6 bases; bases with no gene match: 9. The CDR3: CASRIREGFYNEQFF. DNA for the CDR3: TGTGCCAGCAGGATCAGGGAGGGGTTTTACAATGAGCAGTTCTTC.

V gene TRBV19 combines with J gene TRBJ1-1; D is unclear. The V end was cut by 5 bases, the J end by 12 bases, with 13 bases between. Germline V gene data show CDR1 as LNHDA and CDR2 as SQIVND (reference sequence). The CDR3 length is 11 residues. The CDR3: CASSYAGETFF. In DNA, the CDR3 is TGTGCCAGTAGTTATGCTGGGGAGACTTTCTTT.

DNA of the CDR3: TGTGCCAGTAGTTCCCCCGGGACAGGTTCTAGTGGCTACACCTTC. Translated: CASSSPGTGSSGYTF. This chain uses TRBV19 with TRBJ1-2; 8 bases fit TRBD1. CDR3 size: 15 residues. Trimming cost V 5 bases and J 7 bases; bases outside gene matches: 12. Germline loops: CDR1 LNHDA, CDR2 SQIVND (reference sequence).

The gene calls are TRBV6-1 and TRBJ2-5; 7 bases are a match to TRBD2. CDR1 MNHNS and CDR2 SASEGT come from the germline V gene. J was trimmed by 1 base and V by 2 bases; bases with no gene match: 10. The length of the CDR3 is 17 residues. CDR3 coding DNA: TGTGCCAGCAGTGAAATCCGGGGGGAGGGTATCCAAGAGACCCAGTACTTC. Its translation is CASSEIRGEGIQETQYF.

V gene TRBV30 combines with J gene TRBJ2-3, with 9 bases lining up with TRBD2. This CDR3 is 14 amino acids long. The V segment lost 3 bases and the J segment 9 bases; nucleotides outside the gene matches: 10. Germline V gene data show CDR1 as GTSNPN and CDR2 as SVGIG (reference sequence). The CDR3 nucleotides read TGTGCCTGGAGACAAGCGGGAGGAAGGGGCACGCAGTATTTT. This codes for CAWRQAGGRGTQYF.

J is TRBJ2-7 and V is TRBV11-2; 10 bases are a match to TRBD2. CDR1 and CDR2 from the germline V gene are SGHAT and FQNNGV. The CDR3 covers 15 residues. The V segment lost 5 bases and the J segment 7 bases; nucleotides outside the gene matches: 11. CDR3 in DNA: TGTGCCAGCAGCCCTAGGAGCGGGGGGGCCGGGGAGCAGTACTTC. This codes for CASSPRSGGAGEQYF.

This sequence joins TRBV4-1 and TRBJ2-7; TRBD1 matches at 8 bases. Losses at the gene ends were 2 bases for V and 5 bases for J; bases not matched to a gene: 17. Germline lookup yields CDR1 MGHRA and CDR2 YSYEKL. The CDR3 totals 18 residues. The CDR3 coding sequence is TGCGCCAGCAGCCAAAAAAGCCCGGGACAGGATTTTGGCAACGAGCAGTACTTC. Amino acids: CASSQKSPGQDFGNEQYF.

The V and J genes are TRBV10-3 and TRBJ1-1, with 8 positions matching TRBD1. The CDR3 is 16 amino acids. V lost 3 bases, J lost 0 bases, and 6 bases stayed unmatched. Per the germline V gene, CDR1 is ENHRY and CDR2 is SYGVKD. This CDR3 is CAISERTGRMNTEAFF. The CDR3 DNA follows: TGTGCCATCAGTGAACGGACAGGGAGGATGAACACTGAAGCTTTCTTT.

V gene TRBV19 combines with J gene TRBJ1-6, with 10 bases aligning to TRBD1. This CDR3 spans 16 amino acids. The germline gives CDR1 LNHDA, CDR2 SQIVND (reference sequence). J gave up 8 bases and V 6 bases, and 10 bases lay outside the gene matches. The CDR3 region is CASRLPRQGADSPLHF. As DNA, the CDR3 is TGTGCCAGTAGACTACCCCGACAGGGGGCGGATTCACCCCTCCACTTT.

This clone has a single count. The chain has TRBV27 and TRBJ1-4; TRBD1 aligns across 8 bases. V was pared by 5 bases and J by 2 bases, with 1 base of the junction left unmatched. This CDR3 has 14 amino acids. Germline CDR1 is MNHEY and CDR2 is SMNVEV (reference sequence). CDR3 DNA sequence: TGTGCCAGCAGTAGACAGGGGACTAATGAAAAACTGTTTTTT. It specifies CASSRQGTNEKLFF. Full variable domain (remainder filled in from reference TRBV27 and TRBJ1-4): EAQVTQNPRYLITVTGKKLTVTCSQNMNHEYMSWYRQDPGLGLRQIYYSMNVEVTDKGDVPEGYKVSRKEKRNFPLILESPSPNQTSLYFCASSRQGTNEKLFFGSGTQLSVL.

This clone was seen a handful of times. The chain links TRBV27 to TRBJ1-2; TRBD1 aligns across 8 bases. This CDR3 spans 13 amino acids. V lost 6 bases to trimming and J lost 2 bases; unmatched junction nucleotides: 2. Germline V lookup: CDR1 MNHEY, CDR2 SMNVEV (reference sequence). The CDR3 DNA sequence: TGTGCCAGCAGCCGGGACAGGAACTATGGCTACACCTTC. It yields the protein CASSRDRNYGYTF.

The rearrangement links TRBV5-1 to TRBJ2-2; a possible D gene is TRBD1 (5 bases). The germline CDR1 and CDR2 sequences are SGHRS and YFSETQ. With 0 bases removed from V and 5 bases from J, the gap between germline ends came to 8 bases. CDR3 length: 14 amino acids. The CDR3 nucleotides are TGCGCCAGCAGCTTGGTGTCAGGGACCGGGGAGCTGTTTTTT. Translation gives CASSLVSGTGELFF.

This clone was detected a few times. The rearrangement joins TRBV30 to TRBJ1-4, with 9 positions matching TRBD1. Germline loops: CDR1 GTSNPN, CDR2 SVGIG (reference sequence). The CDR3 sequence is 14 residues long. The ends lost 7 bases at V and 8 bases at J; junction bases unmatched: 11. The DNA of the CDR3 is TGTGCCTCATCGCCGGGACAGGGTGGGGAAAAACTGTTTTTT. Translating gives CASSPGQGGEKLFF.

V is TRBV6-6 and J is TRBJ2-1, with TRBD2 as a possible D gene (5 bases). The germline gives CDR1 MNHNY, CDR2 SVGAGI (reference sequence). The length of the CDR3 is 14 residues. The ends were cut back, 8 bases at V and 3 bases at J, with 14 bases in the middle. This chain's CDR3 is CASLAYGNYNEQFF. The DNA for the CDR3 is TGTGCCAGCCTCGCATACGGGAACTACAATGAGCAGTTCTTC.

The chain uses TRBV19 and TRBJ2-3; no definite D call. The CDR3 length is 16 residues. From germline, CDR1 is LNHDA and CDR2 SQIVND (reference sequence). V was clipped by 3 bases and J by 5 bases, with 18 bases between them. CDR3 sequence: CASSIYYTHTIDTQYF. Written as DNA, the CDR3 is TGTGCCAGTAGTATTTACTATACCCACACAATAGATACGCAGTATTTT. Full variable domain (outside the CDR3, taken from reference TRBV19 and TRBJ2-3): DGGITQSPKYLFRKEGQNVTLSCEQNLNHDAMYWYRQDPGQGLRLIYYSQIVNDFQKGDIAEGYSVSREKKESFPLTVTSAQKNPTAFYLCASSIYYTHTIDTQYFGPGTRLTVL.

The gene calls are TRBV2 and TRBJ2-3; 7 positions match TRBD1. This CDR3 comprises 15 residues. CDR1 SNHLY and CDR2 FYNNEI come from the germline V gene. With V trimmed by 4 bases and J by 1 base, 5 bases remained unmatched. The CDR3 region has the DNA TGTGCCAGCAGTGTACAGGGGTGGGGCACAGATACGCAGTATTTT. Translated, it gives CASSVQGWGTDTQYF.

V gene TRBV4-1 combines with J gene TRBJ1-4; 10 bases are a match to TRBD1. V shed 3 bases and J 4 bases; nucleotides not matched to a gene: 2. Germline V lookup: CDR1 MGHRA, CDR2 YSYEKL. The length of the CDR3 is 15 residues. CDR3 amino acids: CASSQTGGINEKLFF. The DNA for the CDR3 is TGCGCCAGCAGCCAGACAGGGGGCATTAATGAAAAACTGTTTTTT.

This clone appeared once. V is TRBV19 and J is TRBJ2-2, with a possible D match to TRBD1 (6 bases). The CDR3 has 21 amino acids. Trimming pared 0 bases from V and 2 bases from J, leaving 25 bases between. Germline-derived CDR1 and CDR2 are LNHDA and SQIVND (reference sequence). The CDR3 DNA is TGTGCCAGTAGTATAGATTCGGCCCCGAGCTTCAGGGGCCCCAACACCGGGGAGCTGTTTTTT. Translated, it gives CASSIDSAPSFRGPNTGELFF.

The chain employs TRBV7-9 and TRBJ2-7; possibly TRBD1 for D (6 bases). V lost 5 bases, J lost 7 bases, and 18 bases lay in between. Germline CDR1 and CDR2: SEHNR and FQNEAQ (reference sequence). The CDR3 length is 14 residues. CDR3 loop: CASSGRGPGEEQYF. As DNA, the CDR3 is TGTGCCAGCAGCGGAAGAGGTCCAGGGGAAGAGCAGTACTTC.

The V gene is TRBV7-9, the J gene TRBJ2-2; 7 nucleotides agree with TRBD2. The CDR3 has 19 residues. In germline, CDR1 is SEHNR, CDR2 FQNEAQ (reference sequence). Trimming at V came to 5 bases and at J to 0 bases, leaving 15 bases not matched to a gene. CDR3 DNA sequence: TGTGCCAGCAGCCCGCCCCTTAGCGGGCCCGAACCGAACACCGGGGAGCTGTTTTTT. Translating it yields CASSPPLSGPEPNTGELFF.

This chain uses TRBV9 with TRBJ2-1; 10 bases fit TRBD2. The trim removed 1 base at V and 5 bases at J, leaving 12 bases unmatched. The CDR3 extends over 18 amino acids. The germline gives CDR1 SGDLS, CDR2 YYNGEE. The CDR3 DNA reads TGTGCCAGCAGCGTAAAGCGGGAGGGCCCGGTGGGGAACAATGAGCAGTTCTTC. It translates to CASSVKREGPVGNNEQFF.

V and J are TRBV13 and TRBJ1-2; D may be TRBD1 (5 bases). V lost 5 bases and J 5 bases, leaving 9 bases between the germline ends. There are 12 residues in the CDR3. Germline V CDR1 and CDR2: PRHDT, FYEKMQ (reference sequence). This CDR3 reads CASSPRTYGYTF. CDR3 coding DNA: TGTGCCAGCAGCCCTAGGACATATGGCTACACCTTC.

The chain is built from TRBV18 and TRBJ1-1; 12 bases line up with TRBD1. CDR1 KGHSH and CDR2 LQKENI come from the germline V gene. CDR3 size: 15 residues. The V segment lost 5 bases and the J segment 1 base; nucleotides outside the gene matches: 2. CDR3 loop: CASSTGQGANTEAFF. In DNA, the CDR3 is TGTGCCAGCTCAACGGGACAGGGGGCGAACACTGAAGCTTTCTTT.

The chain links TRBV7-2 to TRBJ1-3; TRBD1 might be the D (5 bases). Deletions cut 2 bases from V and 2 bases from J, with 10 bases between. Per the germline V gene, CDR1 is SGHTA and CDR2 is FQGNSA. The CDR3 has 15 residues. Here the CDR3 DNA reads TGTGCCAGCAGCTTAAGGTCAGGGCCTGGAAACACCATATATTTT. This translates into CASSLRSGPGNTIYF.

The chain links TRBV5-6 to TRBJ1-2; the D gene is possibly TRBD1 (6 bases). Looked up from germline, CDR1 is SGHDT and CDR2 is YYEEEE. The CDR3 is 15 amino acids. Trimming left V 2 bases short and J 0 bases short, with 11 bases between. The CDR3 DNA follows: TGTGCCAGCAGCTTCCAGGGGTCCCCTAACTATGGCTACACCTTC. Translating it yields CASSFQGSPNYGYTF.

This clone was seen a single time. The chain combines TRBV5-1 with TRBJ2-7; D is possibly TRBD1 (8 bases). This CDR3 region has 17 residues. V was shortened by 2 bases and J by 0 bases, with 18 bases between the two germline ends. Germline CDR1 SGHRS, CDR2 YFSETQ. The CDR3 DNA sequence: TGCGCCAGCAGCTTTACCACAGGGGGGGGACTCTCCTACGAGCAGTACTTC. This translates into CASSFTTGGGLSYEQYF.